One sample yielded the 10 T cell receptor beta chains listed below, sequenced in a study of PD-L1 blockade in urothelial cancer. Sequencing was performed with immunoSEQ multiplex PCR; in TCRdb, only in-frame clones are kept and a portion is missing. The sample shows around 20,000 clones, around 88% of them seen only once. The input for sequencing was PBMCs, taken around atezolizumab (anti-PD-L1) treatment. The receptor source for this set is a middle-aged man with urothelial cancer.

V and J are TRBV5-1 and TRBJ1-1, with a weak D call TRBD1 (5 bases). The germline CDR1 and CDR2 sequences are SGHRS and YFSETQ. Deletions cut 1 base from V and 1 base from J, with 8 bases between. The CDR3 is 14 amino acids. The CDR3, as DNA: TGCGCCAGCAGCTTGAGGACACCGAACACTGAAGCTTTCTTT. This translates into CASSLRTPNTEAFF.

The chain employs TRBV27 and TRBJ2-1, with TRBD2 identical over 14 bases. Trimming at V came to 10 bases and at J to 4 bases, leaving 21 bases not matched to a gene. The CDR3 consists of 20 residues. CDR1 and CDR2 (germline): MNHEY, SMNVEV (reference sequence). This CDR3 is CATKREGLAGEWVGYNEQFF. In DNA form, the CDR3 reads TGTGCCACTAAGAGGGAGGGACTAGCGGGAGAATGGGTAGGGTACAATGAGCAGTTCTTC.

The J gene is TRBJ1-3, the V gene TRBV19, with D possibly matching TRBD1 (6 bases). The CDR3 is made up of 15 amino acids. Trimming shortened V by 5 bases and J by 2 bases, and 13 bases separated the two germline ends. Germline V gene sequence: CDR1 LNHDA, CDR2 SQIVND (reference sequence). CDR3 DNA: TGTGCCAGTAGTTCCACCAGACAGGCTGGAAACACCATATATTTT. Residues: CASSSTRQAGNTIYF.

The J gene is TRBJ2-2, the V gene TRBV11-3; possible D gene TRBD2, 6 bases. Between the trimmed V and J ends, which lost 5 bases and 2 bases, there was a span of 12 bases. Germline V gives CDR1 SGHNT, CDR2 YENEEA. There are 15 residues in the CDR3. The CDR3 protein is CASSPGLSNTGELFF. The CDR3 DNA is TGTGCCAGCAGCCCCGGACTAAGTAACACCGGGGAGCTGTTTTTT.

The gene calls are TRBV5-5 and TRBJ1-1; maybe TRBD1 (5 bases). From germline, CDR1 is SGHKS and CDR2 YYEKEE (reference sequence). Between the trimmed V and J ends, which lost 4 bases and 1 base, there was a span of 8 bases. This CDR3 has 13 amino acids. The CDR3 region is CASSQTGNTEAFF. The DNA of the CDR3 is TGTGCCAGCAGCCAAACAGGGAACACTGAAGCTTTCTTT. Full variable domain (outside the CDR3, taken from reference TRBV5-5 and TRBJ1-1): DAGVTQSPTHLIKTRGQQVTLRCSPISGHKSVSWYQQVLGQGPQFIFQYYEKEERGRGNFPDRFSARQFPNYSSELNVNALLLGDSALYLCASSQTGNTEAFFGQGTRLTVV.

The V call is TRBV6-5, the J call TRBJ1-1; D remains unclear. This CDR3 region has 14 residues. Trimming pared 0 bases from V and 4 bases from J, leaving 9 bases between. Germline CDR1 is MNHEY and CDR2 is SVGAGI. Here the CDR3 reads CASSYSAEGTEAFF. Written as DNA, the CDR3 is TGTGCCAGCAGTTACTCTGCAGAGGGCACTGAAGCTTTCTTT.

The chain joins TRBV7-3 to TRBJ2-1, with D perhaps TRBD2 (6 bases). Trimming took off 2 bases at V and 5 bases at J, with 13 bases between the two ends. Germline V lookup: CDR1 SGHTA, CDR2 FQGTGA. CDR3 length: 15 residues. The CDR3, as DNA: TGTGCCAGCAGCTTATCTCACGGGGGAAACAATGAGCAGTTCTTC. Its translation is CASSLSHGGNNEQFF.

This clone was recorded only once. The chain recombines TRBV28 with TRBJ2-7; 10 nucleotides agree with TRBD1. J lost 2 bases, V lost 5 bases, and 6 bases had no gene match. Germline V gene lookup returns CDR1 MDHEN and CDR2 SYDVKM. The CDR3 is 15 amino acids. Here the CDR3 reads CASSGGGQGPYEQYF. DNA of the CDR3: TGTGCCAGCAGTGGGGGGGGACAGGGGCCCTACGAGCAGTACTTC.

The CDR3 DNA sequence: TGTGCCAGCAGTGCCCCTACAGGTGCTTGGAACGAGCAGTACTTC. Translation: CASSAPTGAWNEQYF. The chain joins TRBV25-1 to TRBJ2-7; the D gene is possibly TRBD1 (5 bases). The CDR3 runs to 15 residues. CDR1 and CDR2 from the germline V gene are MGHDK and SYGVNS. The ends were cut back, 4 bases at V and 5 bases at J, with 18 bases in the middle.

About this clone: At one boundary the junction diverges from the germline segment, which might be a read error. CDR3 nucleotide sequence: TGTGCCAGCATCCAGTCGCGGGGGGGCTTGGTCTTC. This encodes CASIQSRGGLVF. The chain carries TRBV5-6 and TRBJ2-1; 9 bases are shared with TRBD2. CDR1 and CDR2 from the germline V gene are SGHDT and YYEEEE. The CDR3 consists of 12 residues.